This T cell receptor beta chain is drawn from a study of blood T cell repertoires in COVID-19. Generated by immunoSEQ multiplex PCR, the TCRdb table keeps only in-frame clones and is missing some. In the table there are approximately 240,000 clones, around 90% of which are singletons. This CDR3 spans 16 amino acids. The germline CDR1 and CDR2 sequences are LNHDA and SQIVND (reference sequence). Deletions cut 0 bases from V and 0 bases from J, with 8 bases between. This sequence originates from a woman between 25 and 40 years old with acute COVID-19. This sequence joins TRBV19 and TRBJ1-4; no clear D. Sequencing used PBMCs or T cells enriched from blood (not recorded which). CDR3 sequence: CASSIDPTSTNEKLFF. The CDR3 DNA is TGTGCCAGTAGTATAGATCCGACATCAACTAATGAAAAACTGTTTTTT.